This T cell receptor (beta chain) came from a study of cytomegalovirus exposure and HLA in healthy donors (dated by TCRdb to about 2017). Context from the whole study: In an earlier analysis of approximately 500 of the donors, 276 Gb of sequence data and some 100 million unique TCR beta sequences from 150 million to 200 million T cells were reported. Roughly 300 gigabases of sequencing data and roughly 81 million unique TCR sequences made up an early release that covered several hundred HLA-typed donors. Among the roughly 380 genotyped donors, around 81% belonged to the genetic ancestry cluster associated with self-reported Caucasian donors. The study aimed to test whether signatures of past pathogen exposure could be identified by cataloging public T cell receptors. The study used immunosequencing to profile the T cell repertoires of 666 subjects and linked those repertoires to cytomegalovirus serostatus. In addition to the first cohort of approximately 650 subjects, a separate validation cohort of 120 different subjects was used. To predict cytomegalovirus infection status, the study combined high-throughput TCR immunosequencing, statistical association of individual TCRs with disease status, and machine learning. In a later analysis, previously published TCR beta repertoires from about 670 donors were re-analyzed and high-resolution HLA genotyping was added so that TCR occurrence patterns could be studied. The later analysis used no new phenotypic data to find candidate immune exposures, relying instead on TCR beta sequences and their occurrence across donors. An earlier analysis of 587 of the donors applied high-throughput TCR beta sequencing to assess whether each TCR beta V gene segment acted as functional or pseudogenic. Donor age, sex, ethnicity and CMV serostatus were compiled together with the repertoire data. In a later genetic analysis, genome-wide SNP genotypes for about 55% of the 666 donors were used, and that subset was treated as a discovery cohort. All discovery cohort repertoires had been generated using a single sequencing platform. Class I and class II HLA loci were covered by the typing at four-digit resolution. Typing coverage varied by locus: roughly 629-630 donors for A, B, C, DRB1 and DQB1; more than 500 for DQA1; more than 600 for DPA1; approximately 490 for DPB1. Because of strong linkage in the cohort, four or five DR-DQ haplotypes were treated as single units for association and clustering. On average, roughly 240,000 unique TCR beta nucleotide sequences were sequenced per donor among 398 genotyped donors of the cohort, with about 17% of those sequences being non-productive. Study-wide findings and limitations: In the study, around 150 TCR beta chains were listed as associated with cytomegalovirus. A further reported finding was that TCR beta sequences accurately predicted the HLA-A and HLA-B alleles for most subjects in the first cohort. In a later analysis, some 18,000 TCR beta sequences were associated with specific HLA alleles at a false discovery rate of 0.05. For the cohort, immune exposure information was limited to CMV serostatus. Broadly in line with IMGT annotations, most TCR beta V segments showed up in productive rearrangements about 87% or about 30% of the time in an earlier analysis of around 600 of the donors. A group of highly shared sequence variants was considered likely to be a technical artifact of the sequencing pipeline. Cytomegalovirus status was reported to be diagnosed by the classifier with high specificity and sensitivity in both the original and validation cohorts. Compared with equally common non-associated chains, HLA-associated TCR beta chains in a later analysis were more clonally expanded and had lower generation probabilities. In a later analysis, the rate of TCR association differed among HLA loci, with DRB1 alleles having the most associated TCRs and HLA-C alleles having the fewest. Presence/absence analyses assumed roughly uniform sequencing depth across donors, an assumption that may not hold. This cohort had only TCR beta chains sequenced, and the lack of alpha or paired-chain data limited which features could be detected. In a later genetic analysis, fewer N-insertions in productive TCRs were reported among donors in an Asian-associated ancestry cluster than the roughly 700-donor mean. Three of the identified cytomegalovirus-associated TCR beta chains were confirmed in vitro to be specific for cytomegalovirus antigens. Because counts were too low, some 17 rarely observed V segments, including chromosome 9 orphons, were excluded from the earlier analysis of about 500 of the donors. Most TCR sequences were seen in very few donors, while some public TCRs were found in many individuals. Linkage disequilibrium might explain the correlated functional status among segregating V segments, but an unknown experimental factor could not be ruled out. In a later analysis, several top co-occurrence clusters were reported to appear linked to parvovirus B19, influenza, CMV and Epstein-Barr virus. According to the authors, the approach could potentially be generalized to other disease states and immunological phenotypes. A later analysis found that most CMV-associated TCR beta chains appeared HLA-restricted, with HLA associations seemingly driven largely by CMV exposure. Some IMGT-functional V segments, including TRBV6-2 and TRBV6-3, could not be told apart with the 87-base-pair reads, so those segments were excluded. In a later genetic analysis, a missense DCLRE1C variant was associated with V-gene and J-gene trimming of TCR beta chains, and the association was replicated in an independent cohort. Because HLA typing was unavailable for some donors at each locus, only the typed subset was used in association tests. When HLA alleles, especially DR and DQ, strongly co-occurred, attributing TCR associations to individual alleles was difficult.

The CDR3 holds 13 amino acids from the cysteine to the phenylalanine. The read is trimmed to its CDR3 DNA, 39 bases read in frame from base 1. From a lookup of the germline V gene (reference sequence), CDR1 and CDR2 are LNHDA and SQIVND. The junction shows trimming of 6 bases on V and 2 bases on J, plus 11 bases between the germline ends. In total, approximately 700 healthy bone marrow donors made up the cohort. All cohort members were sampled while nominally healthy, although unrecorded immune exposures were likely present. The donor was CMV seropositive and belonged to the group of 250 to 300 seropositive cohort members. A peripheral blood sample was provided by each donor, and peripheral blood mononuclear cells were used for TCR beta sequencing. Genomic DNA extraction from the blood cell samples was performed with the Qiagen DNeasy Blood Extraction Kit. Libraries came from the immunoSEQ multiplex PCR assay. The multiplex PCR relied on a mix of 60 forward primers for TCR Vbeta segments and 13 reverse primers for TCR Jbeta segments. The CDR3 region of rearranged TCR beta genes was amplified from genomic DNA by a multiplex PCR assay. The Illumina HiSeq System was used to sequence the amplified TCR beta libraries as 87-base-pair reads. Under the source paper's analysis protocol: A later analysis tallied 80 million to 95 million unique TCR beta chains across the 550 to 850 repertoires, and approximately 9.9 million of those chains were shared by two or more donors. A nearest-neighbor algorithm error-corrected the raw reads and collapsed the reads into unique sequences, merging closely related sequences to remove PCR and sequencing errors. To assign V, D and J gene segments, CDR3 sequences were aligned to IMGT reference sequences. For a sequence to be retained, a match of at least six nucleotides was required to both a V gene segment and a J gene segment. A rearrangement was called productive if the CDR3 had no stop codons and remained in frame with V and J, and every other rearrangement was called non-productive. Following IMGT convention, CDR3 was defined as the stretch from the second conserved V-encoded cysteine to the conserved J-encoded phenylalanine. The earlier analysis of about 610 of the donors excluded any sequence lacking an unambiguous match to a single V gene segment. An earlier analysis of approximately 590 of the donors classified V segments as functional when productive rearrangements were above 56.7% and as segregating when the standard deviation between donors was above 5%. To diagnose cytomegalovirus status from the catalog of TCR beta chain sequences, a statistical classification framework was built. V and J gene assignment, in a later analysis, came from comparing TCR nucleotide sequences with IMGT/GENE-DB human TR gene sequences. A later analysis assigned CDR3 sequences and most-parsimonious VDJ recombination scenarios with the TCRdist pipeline. A later analysis defined each TCR beta chain by its CDR3 amino acid sequence plus V-gene family, and excluded reads lacking a unique V-gene family. To address suspected cross-contamination and a sequencing artifact, a later analysis removed roughly 580 highly shared, low-generation-probability nucleotide sequences. For each public chain, a later analysis derived a clonal expansion index from normalized ranks of inferred template counts within each repertoire. In a later analysis, generation probabilities were computed using a VDJ recombination model fitted to out-of-frame rearrangements, and the results were checked against IGoR. In a later analysis, hypergeometric tests were used to score TCR-TCR, TCR-HLA and TCR-CMV co-occurrence, with a repertoire-size bias correction applied to TCR pairs. To estimate false discovery rates, a later analysis permuted the HLA or CMV assignments 20 times. In a later analysis, co-occurring TCRs were grouped with DBSCAN, and TCRdist sequence similarity was added when clustering was performed within HLA-allele-positive subsets. For co-occurrence clustering, repertoires with fewer than 30,000 or more than 120,000 public chains were excluded, along with five repertoires with anomalous nucleotide sharing. TCRdb limited this immuneACCESS table to in-frame rearrangements with V and J called. A share of clones is missing; checked studies link under half to unresolved V genes, and the rest is unexplained. V and J calls and clone size come straight from that table; D and trimming were deduced from the DNA. The sample table lists 45,000 to 65,000 clones, around 72% of them with a count of one. About 22% of the sample is in the top ten clones.

For this clone: Its antigen is not yet known. Base qualities are missing; no much larger clone stands one base away.

This receptor was identified in a woman in her 50s in good health and CMV-seropositive. The V and J segments used are TRBV19 and TRBJ2-7, with no confident D gene call. Input material: PBMCs. CDR3 loop: CASSRLEAYEQYF. The bases read TGTGCCAGTAGCCGACTTGAAGCCTACGAGCAGTACTTC.